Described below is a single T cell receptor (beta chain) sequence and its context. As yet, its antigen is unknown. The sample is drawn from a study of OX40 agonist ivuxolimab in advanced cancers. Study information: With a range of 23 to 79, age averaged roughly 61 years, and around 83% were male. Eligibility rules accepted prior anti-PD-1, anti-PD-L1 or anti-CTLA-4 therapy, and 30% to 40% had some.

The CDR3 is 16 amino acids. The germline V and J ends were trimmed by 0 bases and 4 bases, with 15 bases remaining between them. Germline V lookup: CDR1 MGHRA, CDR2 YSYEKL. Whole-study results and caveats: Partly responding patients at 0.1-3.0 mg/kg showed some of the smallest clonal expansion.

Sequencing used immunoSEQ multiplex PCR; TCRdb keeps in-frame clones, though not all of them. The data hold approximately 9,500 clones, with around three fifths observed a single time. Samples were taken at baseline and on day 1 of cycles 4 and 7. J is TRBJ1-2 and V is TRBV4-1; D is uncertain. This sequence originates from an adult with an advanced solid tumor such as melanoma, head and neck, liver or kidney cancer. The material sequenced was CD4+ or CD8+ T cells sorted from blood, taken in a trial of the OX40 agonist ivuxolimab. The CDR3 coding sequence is TGCGCCAGCAGCCAAGATAGGTCGGGGTCTGGCTATGGCTACACCTTC. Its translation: CASSQDRSGSGYGYTF.